This TCR beta chain stems from a study of beta chain features in type 1 diabetes. General study findings and limits: There was a moderate but significant shortening of TCRB CDR3s in all four CD4+ subsets of Type 1 diabetes patients.

A note on this clone: The antigen is unknown.

Expressed TCRB transcripts were sequenced because the entire RNA isolate underwent reverse transcription. Some clones are missing from TCRdb's copy, which holds only in-frame ones; the method was immunoSEQ multiplex PCR. The repertoire has a few hundred thousand clones, about 15% of them found once; the top ten carry around 0.015%. V was clipped by 6 bases and J by 7 bases; unmatched bases: 12. This CDR3 is 15 amino acids long. The germline gives CDR1 ENHRY, CDR2 SYGVKD. The chain uses TRBV10-3 and TRBJ2-3; 8 bases align to TRBD2. Material for sequencing was naive CD4+ T cells from blood. This receptor was identified in a man aged 18 to 29 with type 1 diabetes. CDR3 loop: CAISLSGSAGNTQYF. CDR3 in DNA: TGTGCCATCAGCTTAAGCGGGAGTGCCGGGAATACGCAGTATTTT.